A selection of T cell receptor beta chains follows, all from one sample in a study of chemoradiotherapy in HPV16-positive cancers. The method was immunoSEQ multiplex PCR; TCRdb's version includes in-frame clones alone and lacks a portion of them. This sample carries roughly 1,900 clones, under 90% of them seen once, and the ten largest clones take roughly 9.8%. The sequenced sample was tumor tissue, obtained from a patient who underwent chemoradiotherapy. Source of these receptors: a human donor with HPV-associated anogenital cancer. Both conserved end residues are part of each CDR3. The D gene is left open where the match is weak. Size values are once, few and many counts, or a class for expanded clones, and some rows have none.

CDR3nt | CDR3aa | d_gene | j_gene | abundance | v_gene
TGTGCCAGCAGTCTCCTCTTCGGGGGCTCCCACGAGCAGTACTTC | CASSLLFGGSHEQYF | NA | TRBJ2-7 | NA | TRBV5-4
TGTGCCAGCAGGGGGGGGAAAAATCAGCCCCAGCATTTT | CASRGGKNQPQHF | NA | TRBJ1-5 | NA | TRBV6-1
TGTGCCAGCTCTCCCCGGGAGAGGGGCACTGAAGCTTTCTTT | CASSPRERGTEAFF | NA | TRBJ1-1 | NA | TRBV18
TGTGCCAGTAGTAAAGGCGGGACCGGAGCAACTAATGAAAAACTGTTTTTT | CASSKGGTGATNEKLFF | NA | TRBJ1-4 | NA | TRBV19
TGTGCCATCAGGGCGGCGGCCATGAACACTGAAGCTTTCTTT | CAIRAAAMNTEAFF | NA | TRBJ1-1 | NA | TRBV10-3
TGTGCCAGCAGTGTTTTACAGAACTATGGCTACACCTTC | CASSVLQNYGYTF | NA | TRBJ1-2 | NA | TRBV6-1
TGCGCCAGCAGCCAAGATCTCGAAGTCGGGGAGCTGTTTTTT | CASSQDLEVGELFF | NA | TRBJ2-2 | once | TRBV4-3
TGTGCCAGCAGTGAATCGAGTCTAGCGCAGTATTTT | CASSESSLAQYF | NA | TRBJ2-3 | NA | TRBV2
TGTGCCAGCAGCTTAGGTGCGGGGCCCGGCGAGACCCAGTACTTC | CASSLGAGPGETQYF | NA | TRBJ2-5 | NA | TRBV7-2
TGTGCCAGCAGTGGACAGGCAGAGCAGGACTATGGCTACACCTTC | CASSGQAEQDYGYTF | TRBD1 | TRBJ1-2 | NA | TRBV28
TGTGCCAGTAGTAGCGATGGACTGTACTACAATGAAAAACTGTTTTTT | CASSSDGLYYNEKLFF | NA | TRBJ1-4 | NA | TRBV19
TGTGCCAGCTCACCCAATGGCTACGGTGATAATGAAAAACTGTTTTTT | CASSPNGYGDNEKLFF | NA | TRBJ1-4 | NA | TRBV18
TGTGCCAGCAGTCCCAAAGGACAGTACTATGAAAAACTGTTTTTT | CASSPKGQYYEKLFF | NA | TRBJ1-4 | NA | TRBV6-5
TGTGCCAGCAGCGTAGGAGGGCCCGCAGATACGCAGTATTTT | CASSVGGPADTQYF | NA | TRBJ2-3 | NA | TRBV9
TGTGCCAGTTCCTTACAGGGGGGATATGGCTACACCTTC | CASSLQGGYGYTF | TRBD1 | TRBJ1-2 | NA | TRBV27
TGTGCCACAACACCGGGACAGGGTCGGACTGAAGCTTTCTTT | CATTPGQGRTEAFF | TRBD1 | TRBJ1-1 | NA | TRBV10-3
TGTGCCAGCAGTGGACTGCCCTCTAGCACAGATACGCAGTATTTT | CASSGLPSSTDTQYF | NA | TRBJ2-3 | NA | TRBV2
TGTGCCAGCAACCAACAGGGGGCGAACACTGAAGCTTTCTTT | CASNQQGANTEAFF | TRBD1 | TRBJ1-1 | NA | TRBV14
TGTGCCAGCAGGAATAGCGGATCCTACGAGCAGTACTTC | CASRNSGSYEQYF | NA | TRBJ2-7 | once | TRBV28
TGTGCCAGCAGTTTGATGGACAGGCACTATGGCTACACCTTC | CASSLMDRHYGYTF | TRBD1 | TRBJ1-2 | NA | TRBV28
TGTGCCAGCAGTTCCGGGAGTGACTACGAGCAGTACTTC | CASSSGSDYEQYF | NA | TRBJ2-7 | NA | TRBV28
TGTGCCAGCAGCTTAATAGGGGGGGGGAACACAGATACGCAGTATTTT | CASSLIGGGNTDTQYF | NA | TRBJ2-3 | NA | TRBV7-3
TGTGCCTGGAGGTACTTCGGGGGCGGGGAGCTGTTTTTT | CAWRYFGGGELFF | NA | TRBJ2-2 | NA | TRBV30
TGCGCCAGCAGATGGGACCTGAACACTGAAGCTTTCTTT | CASRWDLNTEAFF | NA | TRBJ1-1 | NA | TRBV5-1
TGTGCCAGCAGTCCTCGTGGAGAGACCCAGTACTTC | CASSPRGETQYF | NA | TRBJ2-5 | once | TRBV28
TGTGCCAGCAGAACCGGGACAGGCACAGATGGCTACACCTTC | CASRTGTGTDGYTF | TRBD1 | TRBJ1-2 | NA | TRBV5-5
TGCGCCAGCAGCGGCGAAGGAGCGGGCAACAATGAGCAGTTCTTC | CASSGEGAGNNEQFF | NA | TRBJ2-1 | once | TRBV4-1
TGTGCCAGCAGCTTATACGGGGTAAACACTGAAGCTTTCTTT | CASSLYGVNTEAFF | NA | TRBJ1-1 | once | TRBV7-2
TGTGCCAGCAGCTCAGGACTAGCGGGGAAGACCCAGTACTTC | CASSSGLAGKTQYF | TRBD2 | TRBJ2-5 | NA | TRBV11-2
TGCGCCAGCTGCAGACAGCCCAGGAACACTGAAGCTTTCTTT | CASCRQPRNTEAFF | NA | TRBJ1-1 | NA | TRBV10-2
TGTGCCAGCAGTTTAACCCGAGGGAGCACTGAAGCTTTCTTT | CASSLTRGSTEAFF | NA | TRBJ1-1 | NA | TRBV27
TGTGCCAGCTCACCTACAGGGAAGCAGTATTTT | CASSPTGKQYF | NA | TRBJ2-3 | NA | TRBV18
TGTGCCAGCAGCTCGAAACTCGGGGACTACGAGCAGTACTTC | CASSSKLGDYEQYF | NA | TRBJ2-7 | NA | TRBV7-9
TGTGCCTGGAGTGCAAGGAGCGGGGATAGGGCCTACGAGCAGTACTTC | CAWSARSGDRAYEQYF | TRBD2 | TRBJ2-7 | NA | TRBV30
TGTGCCAGCAGTTACACTCAGGGGGCCGGCACAGATACGCAGTATTTT | CASSYTQGAGTDTQYF | TRBD1 | TRBJ2-3 | NA | TRBV6-5
TGTGCCAGCAGTGCGGCTTTCGGGGAACCAAACACTGAAGCTTTCTTT | CASSAAFGEPNTEAFF | NA | TRBJ1-1 | NA | TRBV2
TGCGCCAGCAGCTCGGACGGAAAACTTAACTATGGCTACACCTTC | CASSSDGKLNYGYTF | NA | TRBJ1-2 | NA | TRBV5-1
TGTGCCAGCAAATTAGCGGCCTCCTACGAGCAGTACTTC | CASKLAASYEQYF | NA | TRBJ2-7 | NA | TRBV6-5
TGTGCCAGTAGTCGCCCGGGACAGGGCGGTGACAATGAGCAGTTCTTC | CASSRPGQGGDNEQFF | TRBD1 | TRBJ2-1 | NA | TRBV19
TGTGCCAGCATTCGGTCGGGGGGCGGGGAGACCCAGTACTTC | CASIRSGGGETQYF | NA | TRBJ2-5 | NA | TRBV6-1
TGTGCCAGCAGCCAAGATCTAGGCCTTTACTACGAGCAGTACTTC | CASSQDLGLYYEQYF | NA | TRBJ2-7 | NA | TRBV4-2
TGTGCCAGCAGCTTGGGAGGGGGGGGACCCTACAATGAGCAGTTCTTC | CASSLGGGGPYNEQFF | NA | TRBJ2-1 | NA | TRBV7-6
TGTGCCAGTAGTTCCCAAGCGGGGTCAAGAGATGAGCAGTTCTTC | CASSSQAGSRDEQFF | TRBD2 | TRBJ2-1 | NA | TRBV19
TGTGCCAGCAGTTCCTACACCCGCACAGATACGCAGTATTTT | CASSSYTRTDTQYF | NA | TRBJ2-3 | few | TRBV28
TGTGCCAGCAGCGGGGCGGGAGTTGGGTGGGATACGCAGTATTTT | CASSGAGVGWDTQYF | TRBD2 | TRBJ2-3 | NA | TRBV9
TGTGCCAGCAGCTTTGTGGGGGGCTCAGCGGGAGAATACAATGAGCAGTTCTTC | CASSFVGGSAGEYNEQFF | TRBD2 | TRBJ2-1 | NA | TRBV5-8
TGTGCCAGCAGTCCCCTCGGGGGCGGGGGAGGAAAACTGTTTTTT | CASSPLGGGGGKLFF | NA | TRBJ1-4 | NA | TRBV27
TGTGCCAGCAGCTCCTCGACGGATTCAGATACGCAGTATTTT | CASSSSTDSDTQYF | NA | TRBJ2-3 | NA | TRBV5-4
TGTGCCAGCAGTTTTCAATTCGCCCGCATACGAGATACGCAGTATTTT | CASSFQFARIRDTQYF | NA | TRBJ2-3 | NA | TRBV6-5
TGTGCCAGCAGCCACTCCAGGGGGCTAATCAAAAACATTCAGTACTTC | CASSHSRGLIKNIQYF | TRBD1 | TRBJ2-4 | NA | TRBV14
TGTGCCACCAGCCCAGGGCGGACAGGGGGCGCCTATGGCTACACCTTC | CATSPGRTGGAYGYTF | TRBD1 | TRBJ1-2 | NA | TRBV15
TGTGCCACCAGCAGAGAGGGGGACTCCTACGAGCAGTACTTC | CATSREGDSYEQYF | NA | TRBJ2-7 | NA | TRBV15
TGCGCCAGCAGCTTGGCCCCGGTAACAAGCTCTGGAAACACCATATATTTT | CASSLAPVTSSGNTIYF | NA | TRBJ1-3 | NA | TRBV5-1
TGTGCCAGCAGCCCCCCCGGGGCGGAGTACGAGCAGTACTTC | CASSPPGAEYEQYF | NA | TRBJ2-7 | NA | TRBV7-9
TGTGCCAGTAACGAAGGCGATTTCTCTGGGGCCAACGTCCTGACTTTC | CASNEGDFSGANVLTF | NA | TRBJ2-6 | NA | TRBV19
TGTGCCAGCAGCCCAAGATGGGGAGGGACAGCCAATTCACCCCTCCACTTT | CASSPRWGGTANSPLHF | TRBD1 | TRBJ1-6 | NA | TRBV27
TGTGCCAGCAGTTGGGACAGGTCTAGCAATCAGCCCCAGCATTTT | CASSWDRSSNQPQHF | TRBD1 | TRBJ1-5 | NA | TRBV6-6